The 18 T cell receptor beta chains in this list originate from one sample, sequenced in a study of shared clonotypes between healthy human individuals. Profiling relied on immunoSEQ multiplex PCR, and the TCRdb table lists in-frame clones only, not all of them. The sample consists of approximately 2.4 million clones, under 97% of them appearing once. The sample was naive CD4+ T cells sorted from blood. Subset here: CD45RA+ positively selected. These receptors all stem from a man younger than 35 in good health.

The chain has TRBV11-2 and TRBJ2-2, with 11 nucleotides matching TRBD2. After removal of 5 bases from V and 6 bases from J, the junction contained 11 bases not matched to a gene. Germline CDR1 is SGHAT and CDR2 is FQNNGV. This CDR3 spans 17 amino acids. For the CDR3, the DNA is TGTGCCAGCAGCCCAAGGGGTAGCGGGAGGGCCCCCGGGGAGCTGTTTTTT. As protein: CASSPRGSGRAPGELFF.

Concerning this clone itself: Other DNA sequences in this sample translate to the same CDR3. The chain links TRBV28 to TRBJ1-1; D remains unclear. The germline V gene encodes CDR1 MDHEN and CDR2 SYDVKM. There are 14 residues in the CDR3. Trimming stripped 4 bases from V and 0 bases from J, with 9 bases between. DNA of the CDR3: TGTGCCAGCAGTTCGGGCCAGGTGAACACTGAAGCTTTCTTT. Protein sequence: CASSSGQVNTEAFF. Full variable domain (remainder filled in from reference TRBV28 and TRBJ1-1): DVKVTQSSRYLVKRTGEKVFLECVQDMDHENMFWYRQDPGLGLRLIYFSYDVKMKEKGDIPEGYSVSREKKERFSLILESASTNQTSMYLCASSSGQVNTEAFFGQGTRLTVV.

The V and J genes are TRBV7-6 and TRBJ1-1; D is unclear. The length of the CDR3 is 13 residues. Trimming took off 2 bases at V and 3 bases at J, with 7 bases between the two ends. In germline, CDR1 is SGHVS, CDR2 FNYEAQ. CDR3 nucleotide sequence: TGTGCCAGCAGCTTACGGGGTGACACTGAAGCTTTCTTT. Amino acids: CASSLRGDTEAFF.

The CDR3 loop reads CSVEMVQGKTQYF. DNA for the CDR3: TGCAGCGTTGAGATGGTTCAGGGGAAGACCCAGTACTTC. This chain joins TRBV29-1 and TRBJ2-5; tentatively, D is TRBD1 (6 bases). CDR3 length equals 13 residues. Germline V lookup: CDR1 SQVTM, CDR2 ANQGSEA. The germline V and J ends were trimmed by 3 bases and 6 bases, with 14 bases remaining between them.

The J gene is TRBJ1-6, the V gene TRBV6-5; no clear D. V shed 6 bases and J shed 7 bases, with 13 bases lying between them. This CDR3 is 14 amino acids long. Per the germline V gene, CDR1 is MNHEY and CDR2 is SVGAGI. The CDR3 DNA reads as TGTGCCAGCAGCCTCGGGCCCACGAATTCACCCCTCCACTTT. Translation gives CASSLGPTNSPLHF.

V usage is TRBV28 and J usage is TRBJ1-1; no firm D call. This CDR3 contains 13 residues. V shed 6 bases and J shed 11 bases, with 19 bases lying between them. CDR1 and CDR2 (germline): MDHEN, SYDVKM. In DNA, the CDR3 is TGTGCCAGCAGCCCCCCCGACTACTCCGAGGCTTTCTTT. This codes for CASSPPDYSEAFF. The full variable domain, in which reference TRBV28 and TRBJ1-1 provide the parts outside the CDR3, is DVKVTQSSRYLVKRTGEKVFLECVQDMDHENMFWYRQDPGLGLRLIYFSYDVKMKEKGDIPEGYSVSREKKERFSLILESASTNQTSMYLCASSPPDYSEAFFGQGTRLTVV.

DNA for the CDR3: TGTGCCAGCAGCACCAGGGGGGACTATGGCTACACCTTC. It translates to CASSTRGDYGYTF. J is TRBJ1-2 and V is TRBV11-1; TRBD1 matches 7 bases. With V trimmed by 5 bases and J by 3 bases, 3 bases remained unmatched. This CDR3 is built from 13 residues. Germline V gene data show CDR1 as SGHAT and CDR2 as FQDESV (reference sequence).

The rearrangement joins TRBV7-3 to TRBJ2-1; 8 bases map to TRBD1. Germline CDR1 SGHTA, CDR2 FQGTGA. The CDR3 consists of 15 residues. The trim removed 6 bases at V and 4 bases at J, leaving 8 bases unmatched. CDR3 coding DNA: TGTGCCAGCAGTCGAGACAGGGGCGAGTACAATGAGCAGTTCTTC. It encodes CASSRDRGEYNEQFF. The variable domain in full, completed from reference TRBV7-3 and TRBJ2-1, reads GAGVSQTPSNKVTEKGKYVELRCDPISGHTALYWYRQSLGQGPEFLIYFQGTGAADDSGLPNDRFFAVRPEGSVSTLKIQRTERGDSAVYLCASSRDRGEYNEQFFGPGTRLTVL.

The chain recombines TRBV19 with TRBJ2-2, with 15 bases lining up with TRBD2. Germline V gene lookup returns CDR1 LNHDA and CDR2 SQIVND (reference sequence). The V segment lost 6 bases and the J segment 4 bases; nucleotides outside the gene matches: 6. CDR3 length equals 17 residues. The CDR3 sequence: CASRGLAGGGGTGELFF. CDR3 nucleotide sequence: TGTGCCAGTAGGGGACTAGCGGGAGGTGGTGGCACCGGGGAGCTGTTTTTT.

CDR3: CASSSGKEQTNTGELFF. Here the CDR3 DNA reads TGTGCCAGCAGCTCCGGGAAAGAGCAGACGAACACCGGGGAGCTGTTTTTT. The genes are TRBV7-6 and TRBJ2-2; a possible D gene is TRBD2 (5 bases). The CDR3 has 17 amino acids. The germline V and J ends were trimmed by 4 bases and 0 bases, with 15 bases remaining between them. Germline CDR1 and CDR2: SGHVS and FNYEAQ.

This chain connects TRBV28 to TRBJ2-4, with D possibly matching TRBD1 (7 bases). V shed 3 bases and J shed 1 base, with 10 bases lying between them. The CDR3 is 15 residues long. The germline V gene encodes CDR1 MDHEN and CDR2 SYDVKM. CDR3 loop: CASSLGGQAKNIQYF. The CDR3 coding sequence is TGTGCCAGCAGTTTGGGGGGACAGGCCAAAAACATTCAGTACTTC.

V is TRBV5-1 and J is TRBJ1-1, with unresolved D. The CDR3 is 15 amino acids. Germline loops: CDR1 SGHRS, CDR2 YFSETQ. V lost 4 bases and J lost 1, with 14 bases in between. The CDR3 loop reads CASSLWEGGNTEAFF. As DNA, the CDR3 is TGCGCCAGCAGCCTATGGGAGGGAGGGAACACTGAAGCTTTCTTT.

This clone turned up a few times. The V gene is TRBV30, the J gene TRBJ1-1; 7 positions agree with TRBD1. The trim removed 5 bases at V and 3 bases at J, leaving 12 bases unmatched. There are 15 residues in the CDR3. Germline CDR1 reads GTSNPN; CDR2 reads SVGIG (reference sequence). The CDR3 region is CAWGGQKPWDTEAFF. CDR3 sequence (DNA): TGTGCCTGGGGGGGACAGAAACCCTGGGACACTGAAGCTTTCTTT.

The chain is built from TRBV5-4 and TRBJ1-2, with D possibly TRBD1 on 5 matching bases. This CDR3 comprises 15 residues. Germline V CDR1 and CDR2: SGHNT, YYREEE (reference sequence). V was cut by 2 bases and J by 0 bases, with 11 bases left in between. The CDR3 DNA sequence: TGTGCCAGCAGCTTAGGACAACCAGCTAACTATGGCTACACCTTC. The encoded protein is CASSLGQPANYGYTF.

The genes are TRBV7-9 and TRBJ2-7; perhaps TRBD1 as D (5 bases). Germline values: CDR1 SEHNR, CDR2 FQNEAQ (reference sequence). The CDR3 is 16 amino acids. Trimming left V 0 bases short and J 2 bases short, with 14 bases between. CDR3 coding DNA: TGTGCCAGCAGCTTAGCAGGGGCGGTTCGTACCTACGAGCAGTACTTC. Translation: CASSLAGAVRTYEQYF. The variable domain in full, completed from reference TRBV7-9 and TRBJ2-7, reads DTGVSQNPRHKITKRGQNVTFRCDPISEHNRLYWYRQTLGQGPEFLTYFQNEAQLEKSRLLSDRFSAERPKGSFSTLEIQRTEQGDSAMYLCASSLAGAVRTYEQYFGPGTRLTVT.

The chain is built from TRBV18 and TRBJ1-5, with 7 bases identical to TRBD1. V was pared by 8 bases and J by 2 bases, with 9 bases of the junction left unmatched. There are 15 residues in the CDR3. Germline assignment: CDR1 KGHSH and CDR2 LQKENI. DNA of the CDR3: TGTGCCAGCACCACAGGGGAAGGTGGCAATCAGCCCCAGCATTTT. Protein sequence: CASTTGEGGNQPQHF.

The chain employs TRBV6-5 and TRBJ1-1; no reliable D call. Per germline, CDR1 MNHEY and CDR2 SVGAGI. The CDR3 extends over 14 amino acids. V lost 4 bases and J lost 0, with 9 bases in between. The CDR3 region has the DNA TGTGCCAGCAGTTGGAACAGTCTGAACACTGAAGCTTTCTTT. This translates into CASSWNSLNTEAFF.

This clone was seen only once. V gene TRBV6-6 combines with J gene TRBJ2-1; TRBD1 aligns across 9 bases. The germline V gene encodes CDR1 MNHNY and CDR2 SVGAGI (reference sequence). This CDR3 spans 14 amino acids. V was clipped by 9 bases and J by 5 bases; unmatched bases: 8. Here the CDR3 reads CASVTGTGNNEQFF. The CDR3, as DNA: TGTGCCAGTGTGACCGGGACAGGGAACAATGAGCAGTTCTTC.